Listed below are T cell receptor beta chains from one sample, sequenced in a study of blood T cell repertoires in COVID-19. TCRdb keeps only in-frame clones here, not all; method: immunoSEQ multiplex PCR. The profile covers about 87,000 clones, with roughly 76% appearing a single time and 15% to 20% taken by the ten largest. Sequenced material: peripheral blood. These receptors were collected from a woman over 75 with active or convalescent COVID-19. CDR3s include the opening cysteine and the closing phenylalanine or tryptophan. Some rows mark clone size as missing; the rest say once, few, many or name a class of expanded clone.

clone size	J gene	V gene	CDR3 protein
few	TRBJ2-7	TRBV6-1	CASSEVLAGVGEQYF
-	TRBJ2-4	TRBV6-5	CARGNLTSGRALPDF
-	TRBJ2-7	TRBV7-2	CASSFVLAGGTYEQYF
once	TRBJ1-1	TRBV5-1	CASSLSGQGDTEAFF
-	TRBJ1-3	TRBV7-2	CASSLVQGASGNTIYF
-	TRBJ2-2	TRBV11-2	CASSVQGTTGELFF
-	TRBJ2-1	TRBV12-5	CASGELYEQFF
-	TRBJ2-5	TRBV30	CAWAGLAGAEKTQYF
-	TRBJ2-5	TRBV5-4	CASSSYREEETQYF
-	TRBJ2-5	TRBV9	CASSFPAGGRGQETQYF
-	TRBJ1-5	TRBV9	CASSVTGSNQPQHF
-	TRBJ1-2	TRBV7-2	CASSKDRGLNGYTF
once	TRBJ2-3	TRBV28	CASSPSSGSGDTQYF
-	TRBJ2-5	TRBV5-4	CASNLAGGGETQYF
once	TRBJ2-1	TRBV6-2/TRBV6-3	CASSTTGGTSYNEQFF
-	TRBJ1-1	TRBV5-1	CASSLRGQGASNSEAFF
few	TRBJ1-6	TRBV2	CASSDRGTYNSPLHF
-	TRBJ2-4	TRBV5-1	CASSLDLGRGGIQYF
-	TRBJ2-7	TRBV28	CASSLFGSRGYEQYF
-	TRBJ2-2	TRBV2	CASSEAQFGELFF
-	TRBJ1-1	TRBV12-5	CASGLYINTEAFF
few	TRBJ1-2	TRBV4-2	CASSQEGAGANYGYTF
-	TRBJ2-1	TRBV10-3	CAISGGQGPNEQFF
-	TRBJ2-2	TRBV14	CASSQVAGELFF
-	TRBJ1-2	TRBV5-5	CASSLSLYGYTF
-	TRBJ2-1	TRBV21-1	CASSNSSGGRSYNEQFF
few	TRBJ2-7	TRBV20-1	CSATTGIKQYF
-	TRBJ2-5	TRBV2	CASSGPVQETQYF
few	TRBJ2-2	TRBV7-9	CASSQITGLNTGELFF
-	TRBJ2-7	TRBV7-2	CASRELRGLPYEQYF
-	TRBJ2-6	TRBV5-4	CASSAGQVYSGANVLTF
-	TRBJ2-1	TRBV5-5	CASSFPTRAYNEQFF
-	TRBJ2-5	TRBV19	CASSIPSQETQYF
-	TRBJ2-1	TRBV7-3	CASSLNPGSYNEQFF
-	TRBJ1-6	TRBV18	CASSPLGGSYNSPLHF
-	TRBJ2-7	TRBV7-9	CASSTGTSGRAEEQYF
-	TRBJ2-5	TRBV4-1	CARSRTGEIQETQYF
-	TRBJ2-7	TRBV10-1	CASSENGKASGEEGVPVRKQYF
few	TRBJ1-2	TRBV7-2	CASTLLTLQGDYTF
once	TRBJ2-3	TRBV9	CASSGTPGLARGGDTQYF
-	TRBJ2-1	TRBV28	CASSLIGNEQFF
-	TRBJ1-3	TRBV9	CASSPEATVSGNTIYF
-	TRBJ2-2	TRBV4-3	CASSQEPSGRITGELFF
-	TRBJ2-1	TRBV6-1	CASSDRTSGRAGDNEQFF